A single sample gave rise to the 31 T cell receptor beta chains below, sequenced in a study of control samples from healthy donors and cancer patients. Measured with immunoSEQ multiplex PCR; TCRdb has only the in-frame clones, and not every one. The sample gives about 150,000 clones, nearly 95% of which show up once; approximately 2.5% is in the top ten. What was sequenced was blood. These receptors all stem from a man aged 45 to 65 in good health.

This clone was found a few times. The chain is built from TRBV28 and TRBJ2-7; 8 nucleotides line up with TRBD1. The CDR3 has 14 residues. Unmatched junction bases numbered 12, after V lost 3 bases and J lost 11 bases. Germline values: CDR1 MDHEN, CDR2 SYDVKM. The CDR3 region has the DNA TGTGCCAGCAGTTTTGGACAGGGCGGAAGGGGGAAGTACTTC. Protein sequence: CASSFGQGGRGKYF. Combining the CDR3 with reference TRBV28 and TRBJ2-7 gives the whole variable domain DVKVTQSSRYLVKRTGEKVFLECVQDMDHENMFWYRQDPGLGLRLIYFSYDVKMKEKGDIPEGYSVSREKKERFSLILESASTNQTSMYLCASSFGQGGRGKYFGPGTRLTVT.

This clone is a singleton in its sample. The chain joins TRBV6-1 to TRBJ1-2; 7 nucleotides align to TRBD1. Germline V gene sequence: CDR1 MNHNS, CDR2 SASEGT. This CDR3 has 14 amino acids. V shed 3 bases and J 4 bases; nucleotides not matched to a gene: 5. CDR3 loop: CASSEVRGSYGYTF. DNA for the CDR3: TGTGCCAGCAGTGAGGTCAGGGGGTCCTATGGCTACACCTTC.

A word on this clone: Its ends do not fully match the called genes, so a read error is possible. The CDR3 reads CASSLDGSTDTQYF. The CDR3 coding sequence is TGTGCTAGCAGCTTAGACGGGAGCACAGATACGCAGTATTTT. The V gene is TRBV7-7, the J gene TRBJ2-3; D is unclear. The germline gives CDR1 SSHAT, CDR2 FNYEAQ (reference sequence). The CDR3 sequence is 14 residues long.

The genes are TRBV30 and TRBJ1-1, with unresolved D. This CDR3 comprises 13 residues. Germline-derived CDR1 and CDR2 are GTSNPN and SVGIG (reference sequence). Deletions cut 3 bases from V and 6 bases from J, with 14 bases between. In DNA, the CDR3 is TGTGCCTGGAGGTGGACCCCCGCGGCTGAAGCTTTCTTT. As protein: CAWRWTPAAEAFF. Variable domain in full (rest from reference TRBV30 and TRBJ1-1): SQTIHQWPATLVQPVGSPLSLECTVEGTSNPNLYWYRQAAGRGLQLLFYSVGIGQISSEVPQNLSASRPQDRQFILSSKKLLLSDSGFYLCAWRWTPAAEAFFGQGTRLTVV.

There are a few counts of this clone. This chain joins TRBV18 and TRBJ2-1; 9 bases agree with TRBD2. Trimming took 2 bases from V and 0 from J; bases not matched to a gene: 2. CDR3 length equals 16 residues. The germline V gene encodes CDR1 KGHSH and CDR2 LQKENI. CDR3 region: CASSPRTSASYNEQFF. The DNA of the CDR3 is TGTGCCAGCTCACCAAGGACTAGCGCCTCCTACAATGAGCAGTTCTTC.

This clone was observed a single time. The chain recombines TRBV11-2 with TRBJ1-2; 8 positions agree with TRBD1. CDR1 is SGHAT, CDR2 FQNNGV, per germline. V lost 0 bases and J lost 7; bases outside the gene matches: 7. This CDR3 spans 15 amino acids. CDR3 sequence: CASSLDAGGRVGYTF. CDR3 nucleotides: TGTGCCAGCAGCTTAGATGCAGGGGGCCGGGTTGGCTACACCTTC.

The gene calls are TRBV19 and TRBJ2-5; 12 positions agree with TRBD2. Per germline, CDR1 LNHDA and CDR2 SQIVND (reference sequence). V gave up 0 bases and J gave up 5 bases; unmatched junction bases: 10. The CDR3 loop spans 18 amino acids. CDR3 region: CASSIDALGLAGRETQYF. The CDR3 nucleotides read TGTGCCAGTAGTATAGATGCCCTAGGACTAGCGGGAAGGGAGACCCAGTACTTC.

The J gene is TRBJ1-3, the V gene TRBV20-1; D is undetermined. This CDR3 comprises 11 residues. Germline V gene data show CDR1 as DFQATT and CDR2 as SNEGSKA (reference sequence). Trimming left V 6 bases short and J 3 bases short, with 6 bases between. The CDR3 coding sequence is TGCAGTGCCAAAGATGGAAACACCATATATTTT. Its protein is CSAKDGNTIYF.

V is TRBV29-1 and J is TRBJ2-5; 11 bases align to TRBD2. V lost 5 bases and J lost 4; bases outside the gene matches: 9. CDR1 is SQVTM and CDR2 is ANQGSEA in the germline V gene. CDR3 length: 15 residues. The CDR3 coding sequence is TGCAGCGTTCCAACTCTAGCGGGAGGCGGAGAGACCCAGTACTTC. Translated, it gives CSVPTLAGGGETQYF.

This chain connects TRBV11-1 to TRBJ2-5, with a tentative D call TRBD2 (6 bases). V shed 6 bases and J shed 0 bases, with 11 bases lying between them. The CDR3 is 14 amino acids. The germline gives CDR1 SGHAT, CDR2 FQDESV (reference sequence). As DNA, the CDR3 is TGTGCCAGCAGTTACCGGGACTACCAAGAGACCCAGTACTTC. Its translation: CASSYRDYQETQYF.

The CDR3 reads CAITQGPNTEAFF. The CDR3 DNA follows: TGTGCCATCACTCAGGGTCCGAACACTGAAGCTTTCTTT. The gene calls are TRBV10-3 and TRBJ1-1, with D perhaps TRBD1 (5 bases). Germline CDR1 reads ENHRY; CDR2 reads SYGVKD. The CDR3 runs 13 residues. V was shortened by 7 bases and J by 1 base, with 10 bases between the two germline ends.

Concerning this clone itself: The same CDR3 can be traced to other DNA sequences in this sample. V gene TRBV5-1 combines with J gene TRBJ2-5, with TRBD2 identical over 11 bases. The length of the CDR3 is 15 residues. V shed 3 bases and J 5 bases; nucleotides not matched to a gene: 6. The germline gives CDR1 SGHRS, CDR2 YFSETQ. The CDR3 DNA sequence: TGCGCCAGCAGCTCAGGGCTAGCGGGAGGCGAGACCCAGTACTTC. Residues: CASSSGLAGGETQYF.

V and J are TRBV19 and TRBJ1-5; tentative D call: TRBD1 (5 bases). Trimming left V 3 bases short and J 5 bases short, with 11 bases between. Germline values: CDR1 LNHDA, CDR2 SQIVND (reference sequence). The CDR3 runs 14 residues. The CDR3 loop is CASSIDSVDQPQHF. CDR3 bases: TGTGCCAGTAGTATTGACAGTGTGGATCAGCCCCAGCATTTT.

This chain connects TRBV4-2 to TRBJ1-5, with D possibly matching TRBD1 (5 bases). Germline-derived CDR1 and CDR2 are LGHNA and YNFKEQ. The CDR3 runs 15 residues. V lost 3 bases and J 3 bases, leaving 12 bases between the germline ends. The CDR3 region has the DNA TGTGCCAGCAGCCAGGACGGGACTTTCAATCAGCCCCAGCATTTT. This encodes CASSQDGTFNQPQHF.

This rearrangement joins TRBV4-2 to TRBJ2-7, with D possibly matching TRBD2 (6 bases). CDR1 and CDR2 (germline): LGHNA, YNFKEQ. V was clipped by 1 base and J by 2 bases, with 12 bases between them. The CDR3 covers 15 residues. The CDR3 here is CASSQGSGEAYEQYF. The CDR3 region has the DNA TGTGCCAGCAGCCAAGGTTCGGGAGAAGCCTACGAGCAGTACTTC.

This clone has only one observation. The chain employs TRBV9 and TRBJ1-4; D is uncertain. Germline CDR1 reads SGDLS; CDR2 reads YYNGEE. The V gene lost 0 bases and the J gene lost 8 bases, with 14 bases spanning the gap. The CDR3 is made up of 15 amino acids. The CDR3 DNA reads as TGTGCCAGCAGCGTAGGCGGCAGGATGGGGGAAAAACTGTTTTTT. Residues: CASSVGGRMGEKLFF.

This clone was seen a single time. The rearrangement uses TRBV28 and TRBJ2-2; 8 nucleotides match TRBD2. The germline CDR1 and CDR2 sequences are MDHEN and SYDVKM. The V segment lost 4 bases and the J segment 2 bases; nucleotides outside the gene matches: 12. This CDR3 is 18 amino acids long. The CDR3 DNA sequence: TGTGCCAGCAGTTCTAGAGGAGCGGGAGTCCCTAACACCGGGGAGCTGTTTTTT. Translating gives CASSSRGAGVPNTGELFF.

The chain is built from TRBV6-5 and TRBJ2-7; D may correspond to TRBD1 or TRBD2 (5 bases each). Per the germline V gene, CDR1 is MNHEY and CDR2 is SVGAGI. V shed 0 bases and J shed 3 bases, with 12 bases lying between them. The CDR3 is 15 amino acids. In DNA, the CDR3 is TGTGCCAGCAGTTACTCCGGGACGGGAAACTACGAGCAGTACTTC. Protein sequence: CASSYSGTGNYEQYF.

The chain recombines TRBV7-2 with TRBJ2-7; TRBD2 matches 16 bases. CDR1 SGHTA and CDR2 FQGNSA come from the germline V gene. The CDR3 totals 15 residues. V shed 7 bases and J 7 bases; nucleotides not matched to a gene: 7. The CDR3: CASTPGLAGGREQYF. The CDR3 DNA follows: TGTGCCAGCACCCCGGGACTAGCGGGGGGGAGGGAGCAGTACTTC.

This sequence joins TRBV7-9 and TRBJ2-1; D gene unclear. The CDR3 contains 10 residues. In germline, CDR1 is SEHNR, CDR2 FQNEAQ (reference sequence). The V end was cut by 7 bases, the J end by 5 bases, with 3 bases between. The CDR3 DNA is TGTGCCAGCAACGACAATGAGCAGTTCTTC. Its protein product is CASNDNEQFF.

CDR3 DNA sequence: TGTGCCAGCAGCCCTTGGGGTGGTAGGGACACCGGGGAGCTGTTTTTT. Its protein is CASSPWGGRDTGELFF. The rearrangement joins TRBV6-2 or TRBV6-3 to TRBJ2-2; D gene ambiguous. Trimming cost V 6 bases and J 3 bases, with 17 bases left between them. CDR3 length equals 16 residues. The germline V gene has CDR1 MNHEY and CDR2 SVGEGT.

The V gene is TRBV7-2, the J gene TRBJ2-2, with D uncertain. The CDR3 has 12 residues. V was clipped by 0 bases and J by 7 bases, with 3 bases between them. In germline, CDR1 is SGHTA, CDR2 FQGNSA. The CDR3 sequence: CASSLAIGELFF. The DNA of the CDR3 is TGTGCCAGCAGCTTAGCGATCGGGGAGCTGTTTTTT.

The J gene is TRBJ2-7, the V gene TRBV29-1; a possible D gene is TRBD2 (6 bases). Trimming left V 4 bases short and J 4 bases short, with 14 bases between. The CDR3 is 13 amino acids. Germline V lookup: CDR1 SQVTM, CDR2 ANQGSEA. CDR3 loop: CSVGGAGRYEQYF. The CDR3, as DNA: TGCAGCGTTGGCGGGGCAGGGAGGTACGAGCAGTACTTC.

The chain couples TRBV28 to TRBJ1-5; 9 bases are a match to TRBD1. Germline assignment: CDR1 MDHEN and CDR2 SYDVKM. This CDR3 contains 17 residues. V lost 11 bases, J lost 0 bases, and 14 bases stayed unmatched. The CDR3 bases are TGTGCCGCCCGACCTAGGACAGGGGATAATAGCAATCAGCCCCAGCATTTT. Protein: CAARPRTGDNSNQPQHF.

The chain joins TRBV18 to TRBJ2-1, with D possibly matching TRBD2 (6 bases). Germline CDR1 is KGHSH and CDR2 is LQKENI. The CDR3 is made up of 15 amino acids. V lost 1 base and J lost 5, with 12 bases in between. CDR3 residues: CASSPRQGGNNEQFF. DNA for the CDR3: TGTGCCAGCTCACCACGGCAGGGAGGCAACAATGAGCAGTTCTTC.

This chain joins TRBV5-1 and TRBJ1-1; no clear D gene. CDR1 is SGHRS, CDR2 YFSETQ, per germline. The CDR3 consists of 11 residues. Trimming shortened V by 0 bases and J by 6 bases, and 3 bases separated the two germline ends. CDR3 DNA: TGCGCCAGCAGCTTGGGCGCTGAAGCTTTCTTT. Encoded protein: CASSLGAEAFF.

This rearrangement joins TRBV5-1 to TRBJ2-1; D not resolved. In germline, CDR1 is SGHRS, CDR2 YFSETQ. CDR3 length: 15 residues. Trimming took off 0 bases at V and 7 bases at J, with 14 bases between the two ends. The CDR3 is CASSLVESGDNEQFF. The CDR3 coding sequence is TGCGCCAGCAGCTTGGTCGAAAGTGGGGATAATGAGCAGTTCTTC. The full variable domain, in which reference TRBV5-1 and TRBJ2-1 provide the parts outside the CDR3, is KAGVTQTPRYLIKTRGQQVTLSCSPISGHRSVSWYQQTPGQGLQFLFEYFSETQRNKGNFPGRFSGRQFSNSRSEMNVSTLELGDSALYLCASSLVESGDNEQFFGPGTRLTVL.

The chain recombines TRBV4-1 with TRBJ1-4; D unresolved. V lost 4 bases, J lost 0 bases, and 21 bases lay in between. The CDR3 runs to 19 residues. Germline V gene sequence: CDR1 MGHRA, CDR2 YSYEKL. CDR3 protein: CASSPRAIPLRSTNEKLFF. The CDR3, as DNA: TGCGCCAGCAGCCCCCGCGCGATCCCGTTAAGGTCAACTAATGAAAAACTGTTTTTT.

This clone occurred once. The V gene is TRBV2, the J gene TRBJ2-7; D remains unclear. CDR3 length: 14 amino acids. Germline CDR1 and CDR2: SNHLY and FYNNEI. V lost 6 bases and J 4 bases, leaving 16 bases between the germline ends. The CDR3 DNA is TGTGCCAGCAGCTTGAGCCCTGATGGTTACGAGCAGTACTTC. Its protein product is CASSLSPDGYEQYF.

This CDR3 is CSVSSGSGANVLTF. CDR3 sequence (DNA): TGCAGCGTTTCTTCCGGTTCAGGGGCCAACGTCCTGACTTTC. The gene calls are TRBV29-1 and TRBJ2-6; D remains ambiguous. Germline V gives CDR1 SQVTM, CDR2 ANQGSEA. V was cut by 5 bases and J by 4 bases, with 12 bases left in between. The CDR3 totals 14 residues.

This chain uses TRBV2 with TRBJ1-1; D gene ambiguous. V lost 3 bases and J 5 bases, leaving 13 bases between the germline ends. The germline V gene encodes CDR1 SNHLY and CDR2 FYNNEI. The CDR3 spans 14 residues. The CDR3 loop is CASSEGSSRTEAFF. CDR3 bases: TGTGCCAGCAGTGAGGGGTCTTCTCGTACTGAAGCTTTCTTT.